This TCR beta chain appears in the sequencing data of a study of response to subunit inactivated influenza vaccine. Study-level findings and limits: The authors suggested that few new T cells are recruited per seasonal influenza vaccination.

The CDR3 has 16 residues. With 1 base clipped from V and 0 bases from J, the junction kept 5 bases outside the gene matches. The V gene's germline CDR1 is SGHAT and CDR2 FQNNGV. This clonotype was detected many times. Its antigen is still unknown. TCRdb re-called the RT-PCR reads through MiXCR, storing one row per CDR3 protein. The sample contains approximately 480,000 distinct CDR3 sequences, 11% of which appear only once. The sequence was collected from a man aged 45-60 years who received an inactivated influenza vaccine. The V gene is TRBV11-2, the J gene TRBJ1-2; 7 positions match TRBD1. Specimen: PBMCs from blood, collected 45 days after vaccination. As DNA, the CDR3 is TGTGCCAGCAGCTTAGGGACAGGCCGGGCTAACTATGGCTACACCTTC. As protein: CASSLGTGRANYGYTF.